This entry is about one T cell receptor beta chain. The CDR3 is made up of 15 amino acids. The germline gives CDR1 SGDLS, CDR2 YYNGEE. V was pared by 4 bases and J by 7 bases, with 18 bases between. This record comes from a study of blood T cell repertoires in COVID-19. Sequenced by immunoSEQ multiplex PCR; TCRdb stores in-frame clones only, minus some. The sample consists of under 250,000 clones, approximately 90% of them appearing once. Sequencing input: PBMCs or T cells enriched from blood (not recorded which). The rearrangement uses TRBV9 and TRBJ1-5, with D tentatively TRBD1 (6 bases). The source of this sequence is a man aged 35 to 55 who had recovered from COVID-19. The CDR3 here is CASSPGGRGTQPQHF. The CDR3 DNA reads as TGTGCCAGCAGCCCGGGCGGCAGGGGAACCCAGCCCCAGCATTTT.